This T cell receptor beta chain comes out of a study of patients and donors after allogeneic stem cell transplantation. This clonotype was seen a few times. TCRdb used MiXCR to reprocess the RT-PCR reads, holding one entry per CDR3 protein. The sample lists roughly 960,000 distinct CDR3 sequences, about 20% occurring once. The TCR comes from a human donor who was either an allogeneic HSCT recipient or a stem cell or donor lymphocyte infusion donor (not recorded which). It is not recorded whose cells these are; they may come from a transplant donor. Sequenced material: blood, either unsorted or a sorted T cell fraction (not recorded which).

Here the CDR3 reads CASSLGTFPPNEQFF. The CDR3 DNA is TGCGCCAGCAGCTTAGGGACGTTCCCCCCCAATGAGCAGTTCTTC. V gene TRBV5-1 combines with J gene TRBJ2-1; D is possibly TRBD1 or TRBD2 (5 bases each). The CDR3 is 15 residues long. CDR1 is SGHRS, CDR2 YFSETQ, per germline. V was cut by 2 bases and J by 6 bases, with 15 bases left in between.